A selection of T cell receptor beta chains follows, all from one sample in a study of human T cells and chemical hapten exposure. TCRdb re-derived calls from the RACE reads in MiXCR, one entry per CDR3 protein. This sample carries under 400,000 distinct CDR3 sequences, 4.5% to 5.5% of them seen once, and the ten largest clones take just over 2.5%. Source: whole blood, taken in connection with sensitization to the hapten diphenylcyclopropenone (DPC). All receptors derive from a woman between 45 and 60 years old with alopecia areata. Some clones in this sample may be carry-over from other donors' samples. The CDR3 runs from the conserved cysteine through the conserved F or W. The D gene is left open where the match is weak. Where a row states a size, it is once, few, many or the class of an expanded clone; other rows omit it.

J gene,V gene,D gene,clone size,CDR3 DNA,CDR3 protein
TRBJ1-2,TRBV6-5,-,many,TGTGCCAGCAGTTACTCGAACGGGCCTAACTATGGCTACACCTTC,CASSYSNGPNYGYTF
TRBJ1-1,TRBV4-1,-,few,TGCGCCAGCAGCCAAGATGGAAATTCCCGGGACACTGAAGCTTTCTTT,CASSQDGNSRDTEAFF
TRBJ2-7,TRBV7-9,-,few,TGTGCCAGCAGCTTGGGACACGGCCACGAGCAGTACTTC,CASSLGHGHEQYF
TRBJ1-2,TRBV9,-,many,TGTGCCAGCAGCGTAGCGAGATCTGGCTACACCTTC,CASSVARSGYTF
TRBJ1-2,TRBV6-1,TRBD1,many,TGTGCCAGCAGCGAAGGACAGGGGGCAACCTATGGCTACACCTTC,CASSEGQGATYGYTF
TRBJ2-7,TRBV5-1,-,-,TGCGCCAGCAGCTTGGAGTCTGCCCCCTACGAGCAGTACTTC,CASSLESAPYEQYF
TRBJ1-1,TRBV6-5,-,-,TGTGCCAGCACTCCCACAGGGCGAACCGAAGCTTTCTTT,CASTPTGRTEAFF
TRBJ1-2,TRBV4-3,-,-,TGCGCCAGCAGCCAAGATGCGGGCAGCCGATATGGCTACACCTTC,CASSQDAGSRYGYTF
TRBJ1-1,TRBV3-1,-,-,TGTGCCAGCAGCCAAGCATCCCTAGCGAAGACTGAAGCTTTCTTT,CASSQASLAKTEAFF
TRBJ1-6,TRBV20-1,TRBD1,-,TGCAGTGCTCGAATCAGGGGGTCACCCCTCCACTTT,CSARIRGSPLHF
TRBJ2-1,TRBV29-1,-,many,TGCAGCGTTGAACTGCCGGGGAGCGGGTCCCCCTACAATGAGCAGTTCTTC,CSVELPGSGSPYNEQFF
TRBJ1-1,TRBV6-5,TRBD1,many,TGTGCCAGCAGAGTCCCGGGACAGGGAGGGACTGAAGCTTTCTTT,CASRVPGQGGTEAFF
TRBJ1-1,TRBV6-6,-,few,TGTGCCAGCATTTCGGGGAGGGTCCGAGCTTTCTTT,CASISGRVRAFF
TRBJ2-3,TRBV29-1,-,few,TGCAGCGTGAGAATGAAATACGCAGATACGCAGTATTTT,CSVRMKYADTQYF
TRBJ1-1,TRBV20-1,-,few,TGCAGTGCTAGAGAAGGGGCCAGTAACACTGAAGCTTTCTTT,CSAREGASNTEAFF
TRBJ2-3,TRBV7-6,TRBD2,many,TGTGCCAGCAGCCCGACGACTAGCGGGGGGTGGGATACGCAGTATTTT,CASSPTTSGGWDTQYF
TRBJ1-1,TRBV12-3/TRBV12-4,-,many,TGTGCCAGCAGTTTAAGTCCGGTGGTTGGCACTGAAGCTTTCTTT,CASSLSPVVGTEAFF
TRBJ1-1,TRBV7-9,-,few,TGTGCCAGCAGTTTGCTATCCATGAACACTGAAGCTTTCTTT,CASSLLSMNTEAFF
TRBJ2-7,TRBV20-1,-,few,TGCAGTGCTTCGAGGGGGGGGGCCGACGAGCAGTACTTC,CSASRGGADEQYF
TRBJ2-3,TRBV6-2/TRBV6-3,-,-,TGTGCCAGCAGTTACGAGGGGTATTCAGATACGCAGTATTTT,CASSYEGYSDTQYF
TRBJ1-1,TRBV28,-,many,TGTGCCAGCAGTTTTCGAGAGGACACTGAAGCTTTCTTT,CASSFREDTEAFF
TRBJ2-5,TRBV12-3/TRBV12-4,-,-,TGTGCCAGCAGTTTTTTAGGGGTTGGAAAGACCCAGTACTTC,CASSFLGVGKTQYF
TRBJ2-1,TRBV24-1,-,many,TGTGCCACCAGTGAGGAGGGGGCCGCCTACAATGAGCAGTTCTTC,CATSEEGAAYNEQFF
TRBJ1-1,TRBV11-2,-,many,TGTGCCAGCAGCTTATCGCAGGGAAGCACTGAAGCTTTCTTT,CASSLSQGSTEAFF
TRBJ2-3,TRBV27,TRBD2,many,TGTGCCAGCAGTTTGCGGAAACTAGCGGGCACAGATACGCAGTATTTT,CASSLRKLAGTDTQYF
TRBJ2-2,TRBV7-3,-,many,TGTGCCAGCAGCTTAGGGCAGATCAACACCGGGGAGCTGTTTTTT,CASSLGQINTGELFF
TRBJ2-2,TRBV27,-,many,TGTGCCACAAGTCCCCCCCGGAATACCGGGGAGCTGTTTTTT,CATSPPRNTGELFF
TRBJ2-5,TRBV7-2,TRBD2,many,TGTGCCAGCAGCTCCGACTCCTCGTCGGGAGGGGCCCAGTACTTC,CASSSDSSSGGAQYF
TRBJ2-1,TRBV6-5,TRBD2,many,TGTGCCAGCGGCTCCGGGACTAGCAAACGGAGAAATGAGCAGTTCTTC,CASGSGTSKRRNEQFF
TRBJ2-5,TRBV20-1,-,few,TGCAGTGCTAGCGAGGGAGGAGAGACCCAGTACTTC,CSASEGGETQYF